This T cell receptor (beta chain) came from a study of CD8 T cells in Susac syndrome. This clonotype was recorded only once. RNA amounts of roughly 0.5 to 1 ug underwent reverse transcription with random hexamers. TCRdb passed the immunoSEQ multiplex PCR reads through MiXCR, listing each CDR3 protein once. The sample lists approximately 130,000 distinct CDR3 sequences; roughly 89% were seen once. There are 12 residues in the CDR3. Trimming left V 4 bases short and J 6 bases short, with 7 bases between. Germline V gene data show CDR1 as SGHVS and CDR2 as FQNEAQ. The chain uses TRBV7-8 and TRBJ1-3, with no clear D. Sample: CD8+ T cells from PBMCs. The sequence was obtained from a human donor with multiple sclerosis. CDR3 sequence (DNA): TGTGCCAGCAGCTCCTACGAAAACACCATATATTTT. The encoded protein is CASSSYENTIYF. Combining the CDR3 with reference TRBV7-8 and TRBJ1-3 gives the whole variable domain GAGVSQSPRYKVAKRGQDVALRCDPISGHVSLFWYQQALGQGPEFLTYFQNEAQLDKSGLPSDRFFAERPEGSVSTLKIQRTQQEDSAVYLCASSSYENTIYFGEGSWLTVV.